Listed below are T cell receptor beta chains from one sample, sequenced in a study of T cell responses to AZD1222 COVID-19 vaccine. Sequencing was performed with immunoSEQ multiplex PCR; in TCRdb, only in-frame clones are kept and a portion is missing. Among roughly 81,000 clones, 75% to 90% were seen once, and the ten largest hold around 15%. The material sequenced was peripheral blood, taken on day 0 of AZD1222 vaccination. These receptors came from an adult in good health. Both conserved end residues are part of each CDR3. Fields, in order: CDR3 length, clone size, J gene, D gene, V gene, CDR3 protein, CDR3 DNA. D genes are given only for firm matches. The size field is filled for only some rows; it gives once, few, many or a size class.

>15|NA|TRBJ1-4|TRBD1|TRBV18
CASSPPTGDGEKLFF
TGTGCCAGCTCACCCCCGACAGGGGATGGAGAAAAACTGTTTTTT
>14|NA|TRBJ2-2|NA|TRBV6-5
CASSYSSESGELFF
TGTGCCAGCAGTTACTCATCGGAGTCCGGGGAGCTGTTTTTT
>14|NA|TRBJ1-2|NA|TRBV3-1/TRBV3-2
CASSPPTGTYGYTF
TGTGCCAGCAGCCCCCCGACAGGAACCTATGGCTACACCTTC
>15|NA|TRBJ2-7|NA|TRBV27
CVSRPGPGVLYEQYF
TGTGTCAGCAGGCCCGGCCCAGGGGTCCTCTACGAGCAGTACTTC
>14|NA|TRBJ1-1|NA|TRBV7-9
CASSLGSGNTEAFF
TGTGCCAGCAGCTTAGGGTCAGGGAACACTGAAGCTTTCTTT
>12|NA|TRBJ2-1|NA|TRBV5-4
CASSLEDNEQFF
TGTGCCAGCAGCTTGGAAGACAATGAGCAGTTCTTC
>13|NA|TRBJ1-1|TRBD1|TRBV14
CASSLTGPPGAFF
TGTGCCAGCAGTTTGACAGGGCCTCCGGGAGCTTTCTTT
>16|NA|TRBJ2-1|NA|TRBV19
CASSIGGKAPHNEQFF
TGTGCCAGTAGTATTGGGGGAAAAGCGCCCCACAATGAGCAGTTCTTC
>16|few|TRBJ1-3|NA|TRBV28
CASSQFGGGAGNTIYF
TGTGCCAGCAGTCAGTTCGGAGGAGGAGCTGGAAACACCATATATTTT
>12|once|TRBJ1-1|NA|TRBV29-1
CSVADRHTEAFF
TGCAGCGTAGCAGACAGGCACACTGAAGCTTTCTTT
>14|NA|TRBJ1-2|NA|TRBV21-1
CASSTRQKDTGYTF
TGTGCCAGCAGCACTAGACAGAAAGACACTGGCTACACCTTC
>15|once|TRBJ1-2|TRBD1|TRBV6-5
CASSYTYRGLPGYTF
TGTGCCAGCAGTTATACTTACAGGGGGCTGCCTGGCTACACCTTC
>14|NA|TRBJ1-4|NA|TRBV28
CASSLDARLGKLFF
TGTGCCAGCAGCCTGGACGCTCGTCTAGGGAAACTGTTTTTT
>15|NA|TRBJ1-4|TRBD1|TRBV5-1
CASSSQGQGVEKLFF
TGCGCCAGCAGCTCCCAGGGACAGGGTGTGGAGAAACTGTTTTTT
>13|NA|TRBJ2-5|NA|TRBV18
CASSPPGRETQYF
TGTGCCAGCTCACCACCAGGGCGTGAGACCCAGTACTTC
>11|NA|TRBJ2-5|NA|TRBV28
CASSRGETQYF
TGTGCCAGCAGCCGTGGGGAGACCCAGTACTTC
>12|NA|TRBJ1-2|NA|TRBV18
CASSPTGDTTTF
TGTGCCAGCTCACCTACGGGGGACACCACCACCTTC
>16|NA|TRBJ1-1|NA|TRBV6-5
CASSYGVTPGVTEAFF
TGTGCCAGCAGTTACGGGGTTACCCCGGGCGTCACTGAAGCTTTCTTT
>14|NA|TRBJ1-1|NA|TRBV5-4
CASSLVGPGLEAFF
TGTGCCAGCAGCTTGGTAGGGCCGGGCCTTGAAGCTTTCTTT
>13|NA|TRBJ1-5|NA|TRBV2
CASSEWAEDRGHF
TGTGCCAGCAGTGAATGGGCAGAGGACCGAGGGCATTTT
>15|NA|TRBJ1-2|NA|TRBV29-1
CSVIGRGGEDYGYTF
TGCAGCGTGATCGGTCGCGGGGGGGAAGACTATGGCTACACCTTC
>15|NA|TRBJ1-2|TRBD1|TRBV19
CASSVAGTGNYGYTF
TGTGCCAGTAGTGTGGCCGGGACAGGGAACTATGGCTACACCTTC
>13|NA|TRBJ2-3|NA|TRBV7-9
CASSGRGTDTQYF
TGTGCCAGCAGCGGCAGGGGTACAGATACGCAGTATTTT
>14|NA|TRBJ1-5|NA|TRBV15
CATSRDSGNQPQHF
TGTGCCACCAGCAGAGATTCTGGCAATCAGCCCCAGCATTTT
>13|NA|TRBJ2-2|NA|TRBV18
CASSPRGTGELFF
TGTGCCAGCTCACCACGGGGGACCGGGGAGCTGTTTTTT
>16|NA|TRBJ1-5|NA|TRBV18
CASSPPGTGSNQPQHF
TGTGCCAGCTCACCACCGGGAACGGGTTCGAATCAGCCCCAGCATTTT
>15|NA|TRBJ1-2|TRBD1|TRBV5-1
CASSLKGQGIYGYTF
TGCGCCAGCAGCTTGAAGGGACAGGGTATCTATGGCTACACCTTC
>13|NA|TRBJ2-1|NA|TRBV7-3
CASSLGQINEQFF
TGTGCCAGCAGCCTTGGACAGATCAATGAGCAGTTCTTC
>14|NA|TRBJ2-7|TRBD1|TRBV27
CASSFGTGGFGQYF
TGTGCCAGCAGTTTTGGGACAGGGGGCTTTGGGCAGTACTTC
>17|NA|TRBJ1-2|NA|TRBV7-8
CASSLAVGSSVPYGYTF
TGTGCCAGCAGCTTAGCGGTAGGGTCCTCCGTTCCTTATGGCTACACCTTC
>14|NA|TRBJ1-5|TRBD1|TRBV15
CATSRRTGDQPQHF
TGTGCCACCAGCCGCAGGACAGGGGATCAGCCCCAGCATTTT
>16|NA|TRBJ2-2|NA|TRBV4-1
CASSQMQGMGTGELFF
TGCGCCAGCAGCCAGATGCAGGGTATGGGAACCGGGGAGCTGTTTTTT
>13|NA|TRBJ2-3|NA|TRBV4-2
CASSQLRTDTQYF
TGTGCCAGCAGCCAATTACGCACAGATACGCAGTATTTT
>14|NA|TRBJ1-5|NA|TRBV18
CASSQGTGNQPQHF
TGTGCCAGCTCACAGGGTACGGGCAATCAGCCCCAGCATTTT
>17|NA|TRBJ2-1|TRBD2|TRBV5-1
CASSKGLAGDRGYEQFF
TGCGCCAGCAGCAAGGGACTAGCGGGAGATAGGGGTTATGAGCAGTTCTTC
>17|NA|TRBJ1-1|NA|TRBV6-1
CASSGWGHRIQNTEAFF
TGTGCCAGCAGTGGGTGGGGACATCGAATACAAAACACTGAAGCTTTCTTT
>11|NA|TRBJ2-5|NA|TRBV20-1
CSASFEETQYF
TGCAGTGCGTCCTTCGAAGAGACCCAGTACTTC
>13|NA|TRBJ2-2|NA|TRBV6-5
CASSYPGTGELFF
TGTGCCAGCAGTTACCCGGGCACCGGGGAGCTGTTTTTT
>16|NA|TRBJ2-7|NA|TRBV6-1
CASSETTTFLSYEQYF
TGTGCCAGCAGTGAAACGACTACCTTTCTCTCCTACGAGCAGTACTTC
>14|NA|TRBJ1-5|NA|TRBV19
CASSIGGSNQPQHF
TGTGCCAGTAGTATCGGGGGAAGCAATCAGCCCCAGCATTTT
>16|once|TRBJ2-3|TRBD2|TRBV10-1
CASSVGLAGGADTQYF
TGCGCCAGCAGTGTTGGCCTAGCGGGAGGCGCAGATACGCAGTATTTT
>14|NA|TRBJ2-7|NA|TRBV9
CASSVGRGGYEQYF
TGTGCCAGCAGCGTTGGCAGGGGAGGCTACGAGCAGTACTTC
>12|NA|TRBJ1-4|NA|TRBV2
CASNYMIGKLFF
TGTGCCAGTAACTACATGATCGGAAAACTGTTTTTT
>13|NA|TRBJ1-2|NA|TRBV25-1
CASSDGLRGGYTF
TGTGCCAGCAGTGACGGACTTCGGGGGGGCTACACCTTC
>13|NA|TRBJ1-1|NA|TRBV3-1/TRBV3-2
CASSQDRGGMAFF
TGTGCCAGCAGCCAAGATCGGGGGGGGATGGCTTTCTTT
>14|NA|TRBJ1-1|NA|TRBV5-1
CASSIRVMNTEAFF
TGCGCCAGCAGCATAAGGGTGATGAACACTGAAGCTTTCTTT